This TCR beta chain originates from a study of breast tumors, draining lymph nodes, adjacent tissues. The study's findings and limits: Tumor and nontumor repertoires were significantly more similar in luminal-like than in basal-like breast cancer.

MiXCR, applied by TCRdb to the multiplex PCR reads, yields one record per CDR3 protein. Here the sample spans about 230,000 distinct CDR3 sequences, approximately 30% being singletons. The lymph nodes were axillary draining lymph nodes from breast cancer patients. Trimming cost V 5 bases and J 6 bases, with 13 bases left between them. Germline values: CDR1 KGHSH, CDR2 LQKENI. CDR3 length: 13 residues. Remarks on this clonotype: The antigen is undetermined.

The sample was axillary lymph node tissue. The J gene is TRBJ1-1, the V gene TRBV18; D not certain. The origin of this receptor is a female donor with breast cancer. Some clones in this sample may be carry-over from other donors' samples. Here the CDR3 reads CASSSRMSPEAFF. The CDR3 DNA is TGTGCCAGCTCATCCCGCATGAGCCCTGAAGCTTTCTTT.